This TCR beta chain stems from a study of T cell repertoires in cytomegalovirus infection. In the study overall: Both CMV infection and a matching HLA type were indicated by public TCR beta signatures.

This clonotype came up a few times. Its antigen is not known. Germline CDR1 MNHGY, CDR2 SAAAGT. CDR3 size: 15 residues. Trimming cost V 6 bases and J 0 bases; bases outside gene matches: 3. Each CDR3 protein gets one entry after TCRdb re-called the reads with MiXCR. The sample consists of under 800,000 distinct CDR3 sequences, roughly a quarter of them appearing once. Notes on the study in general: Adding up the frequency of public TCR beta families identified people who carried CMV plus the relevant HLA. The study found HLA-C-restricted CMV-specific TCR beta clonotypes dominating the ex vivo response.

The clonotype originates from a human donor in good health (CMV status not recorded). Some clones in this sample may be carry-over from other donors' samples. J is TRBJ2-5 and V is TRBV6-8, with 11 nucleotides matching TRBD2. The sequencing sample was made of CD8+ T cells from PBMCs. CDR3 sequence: CASRSSGGYQETQYF. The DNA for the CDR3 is TGTGCCAGCAGATCTAGCGGGGGGTACCAAGAGACCCAGTACTTC.